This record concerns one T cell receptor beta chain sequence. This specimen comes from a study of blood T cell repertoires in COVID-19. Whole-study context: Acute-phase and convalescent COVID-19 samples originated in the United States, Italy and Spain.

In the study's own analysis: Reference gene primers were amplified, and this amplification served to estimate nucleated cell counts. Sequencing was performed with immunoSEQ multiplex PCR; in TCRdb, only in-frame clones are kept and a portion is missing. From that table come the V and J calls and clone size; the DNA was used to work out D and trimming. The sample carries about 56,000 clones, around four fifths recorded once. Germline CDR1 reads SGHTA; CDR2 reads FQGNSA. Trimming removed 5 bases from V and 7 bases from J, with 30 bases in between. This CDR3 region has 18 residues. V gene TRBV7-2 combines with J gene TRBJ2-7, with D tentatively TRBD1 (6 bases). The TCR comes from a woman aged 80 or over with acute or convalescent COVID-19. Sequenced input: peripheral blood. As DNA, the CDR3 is TGTGCCAGCAGCCAGACGAGAGGCGGTATCACAGGGCCCGTAGAGCAGTACTTC. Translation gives CASSQTRGGITGPVEQYF.